This T cell receptor (beta chain) appears in the sequencing data of a study of blood T cell repertoires in COVID-19. Overall study context: The United States, Italy and Spain supplied acute and convalescent COVID-19 samples. The analysed material was cDNA or gDNA that came from T cells, B-cell-depleted T cells, or PBMCs.

This clone showed up just once. Measured with immunoSEQ multiplex PCR; TCRdb has only the in-frame clones, and not every one. The sample yields 150,000 to 200,000 clones, 65% to 80% seen once. This CDR3 is built from 17 residues. Germline loops: CDR1 MDHEN, CDR2 SYDVKM. Deletions cut 3 bases from V and 0 bases from J, with 16 bases between. The source of this sequence is a man in his forties or fifties who had recovered from COVID-19. Sequenced sample: peripheral blood. The chain carries TRBV28 and TRBJ2-3, with D possibly being TRBD1 (6 bases). Here the CDR3 reads CASSFNAGDASTDTQYF. In DNA form, the CDR3 reads TGTGCCAGCAGTTTTAACGCAGGGGATGCTAGCACAGATACGCAGTATTTT.